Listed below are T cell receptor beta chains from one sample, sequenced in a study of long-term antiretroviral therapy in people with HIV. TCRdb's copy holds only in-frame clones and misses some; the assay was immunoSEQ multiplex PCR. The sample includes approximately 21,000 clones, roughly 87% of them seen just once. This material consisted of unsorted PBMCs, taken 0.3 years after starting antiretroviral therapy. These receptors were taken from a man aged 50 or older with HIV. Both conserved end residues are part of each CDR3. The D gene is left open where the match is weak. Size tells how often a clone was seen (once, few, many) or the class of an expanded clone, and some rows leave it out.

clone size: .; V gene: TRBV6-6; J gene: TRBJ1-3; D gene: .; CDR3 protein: CASTERGGLSGNTIYF; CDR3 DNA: TGTGCCAGCACCGAAAGGGGGGGCCTCTCTGGAAACACCATATATTTT
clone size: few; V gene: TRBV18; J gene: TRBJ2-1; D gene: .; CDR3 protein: CASSPRRGVDEQFF; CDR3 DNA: TGTGCCAGCTCACCGAGGAGGGGAGTCGATGAGCAGTTCTTC
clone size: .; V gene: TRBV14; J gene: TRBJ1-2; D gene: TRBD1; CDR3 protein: CASSRPGTGAGYTF; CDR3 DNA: TGTGCCAGCAGCCGTCCCGGGACAGGGGCCGGCTACACCTTC
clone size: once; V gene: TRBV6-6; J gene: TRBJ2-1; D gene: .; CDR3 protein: CASSYSRSEQFF; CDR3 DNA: TGTGCCAGCAGTTACTCGAGGAGCGAGCAGTTCTTC
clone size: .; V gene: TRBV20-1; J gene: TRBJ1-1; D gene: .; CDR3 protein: CSARGIPEAFF; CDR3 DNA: TGCAGTGCTAGAGGTATACCTGAAGCTTTCTTT
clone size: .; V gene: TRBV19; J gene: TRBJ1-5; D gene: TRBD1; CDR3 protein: CASRVLQGQSNQPQHF; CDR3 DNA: TGTGCCAGTAGAGTCCTCCAGGGACAGTCCAATCAGCCCCAGCATTTT
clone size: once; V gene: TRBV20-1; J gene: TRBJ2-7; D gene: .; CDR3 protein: CSAISAYEQYF; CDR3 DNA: TGCAGTGCTATCAGTGCCTACGAGCAGTACTTC
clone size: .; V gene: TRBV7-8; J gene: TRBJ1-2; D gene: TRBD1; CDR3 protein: CASSRRQGVNYGYTF; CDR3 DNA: TGTGCCAGCAGCCGACGACAGGGGGTTAACTATGGCTACACCTTC
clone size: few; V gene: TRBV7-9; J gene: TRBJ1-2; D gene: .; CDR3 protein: CASSLGQWGYTF; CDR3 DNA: TGTGCCAGCAGCTTAGGGCAATGGGGCTACACCTTC
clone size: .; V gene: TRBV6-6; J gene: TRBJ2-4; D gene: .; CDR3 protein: CASSYFPSGAKNIQYF; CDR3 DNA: TGTGCCAGCAGTTACTTCCCATCCGGGGCCAAAAACATTCAGTACTTC
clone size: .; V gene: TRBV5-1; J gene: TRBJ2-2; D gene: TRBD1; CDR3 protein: CASSLMGQGNTGELFF; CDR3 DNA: TGCGCCAGCAGCTTAATGGGACAGGGAAACACCGGGGAGCTGTTTTTT
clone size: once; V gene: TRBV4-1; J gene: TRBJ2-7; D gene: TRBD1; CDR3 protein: CASSQDHRGYSYEQYF; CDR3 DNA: TGCGCCAGCAGCCAAGATCACAGGGGCTACTCCTACGAGCAGTACTTC
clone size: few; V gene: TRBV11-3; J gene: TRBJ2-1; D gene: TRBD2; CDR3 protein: CASSLSGNSYNEQFF; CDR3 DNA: TGTGCCAGCAGCCTTAGCGGGAACTCCTACAATGAGCAGTTCTTC
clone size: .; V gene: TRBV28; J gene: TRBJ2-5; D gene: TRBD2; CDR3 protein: CASFASGRSGETQYF; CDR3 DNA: TGTGCCAGCTTCGCTAGCGGGAGGTCCGGAGAGACCCAGTACTTC